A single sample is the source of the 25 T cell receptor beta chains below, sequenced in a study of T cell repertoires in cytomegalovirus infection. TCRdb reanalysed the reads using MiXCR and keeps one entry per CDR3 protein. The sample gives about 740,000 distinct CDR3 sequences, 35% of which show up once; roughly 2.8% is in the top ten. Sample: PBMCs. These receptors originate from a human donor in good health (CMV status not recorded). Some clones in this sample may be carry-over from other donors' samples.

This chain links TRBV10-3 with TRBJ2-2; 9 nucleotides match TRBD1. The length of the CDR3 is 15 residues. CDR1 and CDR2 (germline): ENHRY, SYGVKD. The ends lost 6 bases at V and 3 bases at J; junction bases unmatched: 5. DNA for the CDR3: TGTGCCATCAGGGACAGGGGCCTTTACACCGGGGAGCTGTTTTTT. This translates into CAIRDRGLYTGELFF.

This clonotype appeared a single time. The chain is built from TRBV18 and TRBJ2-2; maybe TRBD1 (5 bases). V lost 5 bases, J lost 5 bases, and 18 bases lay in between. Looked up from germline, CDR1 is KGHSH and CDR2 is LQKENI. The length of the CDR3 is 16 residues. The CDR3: CASSWSFGARTGELFF. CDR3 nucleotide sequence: TGTGCCAGCTCATGGTCCTTTGGGGCTCGTACCGGGGAGCTGTTTTTT.

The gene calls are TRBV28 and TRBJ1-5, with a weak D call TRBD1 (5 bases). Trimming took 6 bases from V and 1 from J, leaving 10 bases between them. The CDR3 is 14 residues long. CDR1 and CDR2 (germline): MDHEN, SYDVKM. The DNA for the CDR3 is TGTGCCAGCAGGTCGGGGGGGAGCAATCAGCCCCAGCATTTT. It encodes CASRSGGSNQPQHF.

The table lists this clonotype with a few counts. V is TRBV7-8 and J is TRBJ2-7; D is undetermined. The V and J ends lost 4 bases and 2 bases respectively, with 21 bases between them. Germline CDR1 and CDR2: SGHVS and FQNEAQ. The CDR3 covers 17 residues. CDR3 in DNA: TGTGCCAGCAGCTCCCTAGACCGACGGAACATCACCTACGAGCAGTACTTC. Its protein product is CASSSLDRRNITYEQYF.

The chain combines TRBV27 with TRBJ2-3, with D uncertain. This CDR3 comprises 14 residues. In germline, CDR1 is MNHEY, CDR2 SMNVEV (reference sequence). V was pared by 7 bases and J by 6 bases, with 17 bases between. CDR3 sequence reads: CASTTHEARDTQYF. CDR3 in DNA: TGTGCCAGCACCACTCACGAGGCTAGGGATACGCAGTATTTT.

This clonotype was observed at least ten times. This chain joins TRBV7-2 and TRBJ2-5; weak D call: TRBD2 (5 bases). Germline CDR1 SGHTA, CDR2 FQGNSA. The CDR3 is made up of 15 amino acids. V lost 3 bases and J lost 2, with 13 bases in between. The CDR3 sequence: CASSFPGLTQETQYF. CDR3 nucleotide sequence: TGTGCCAGCAGCTTCCCAGGACTTACACAAGAGACCCAGTACTTC.

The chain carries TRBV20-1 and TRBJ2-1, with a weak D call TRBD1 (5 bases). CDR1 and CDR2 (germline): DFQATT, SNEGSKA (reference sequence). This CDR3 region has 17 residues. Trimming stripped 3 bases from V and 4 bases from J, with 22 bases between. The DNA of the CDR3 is TGCAGTGCTAGGGGAAAGACGAGTGGGGCTACTTACAATGAGCAGTTCTTC. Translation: CSARGKTSGATYNEQFF.

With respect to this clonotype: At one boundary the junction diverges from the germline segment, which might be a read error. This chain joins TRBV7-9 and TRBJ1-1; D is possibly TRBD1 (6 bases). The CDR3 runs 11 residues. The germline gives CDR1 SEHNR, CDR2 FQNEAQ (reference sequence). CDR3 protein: CASCRDTEAFF. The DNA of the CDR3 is TGTGCCAGTTGCAGGGACACGGAAGCTTTCTTT.

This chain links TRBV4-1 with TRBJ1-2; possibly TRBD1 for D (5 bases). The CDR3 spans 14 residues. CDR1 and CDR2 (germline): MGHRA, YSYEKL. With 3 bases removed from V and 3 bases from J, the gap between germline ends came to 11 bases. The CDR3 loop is CASSHLGGDYGYTF. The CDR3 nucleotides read TGCGCCAGCAGCCACCTTGGGGGTGACTATGGCTACACCTTC.

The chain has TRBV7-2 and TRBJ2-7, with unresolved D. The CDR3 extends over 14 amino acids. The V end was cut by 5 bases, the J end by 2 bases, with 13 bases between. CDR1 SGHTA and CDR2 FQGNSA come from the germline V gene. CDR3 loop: CASSPRSFTYEQYF. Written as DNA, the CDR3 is TGTGCCAGCAGCCCAAGGAGCTTTACCTACGAGCAGTACTTC. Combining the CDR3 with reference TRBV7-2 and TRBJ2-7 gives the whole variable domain GAGVSQSPSNKVTEKGKDVELRCDPISGHTALYWYRQSLGQGLEFLIYFQGNSAPDKSGLPSDRFSAERTGGSVSTLTIQRTQQEDSAVYLCASSPRSFTYEQYFGPGTRLTVT.

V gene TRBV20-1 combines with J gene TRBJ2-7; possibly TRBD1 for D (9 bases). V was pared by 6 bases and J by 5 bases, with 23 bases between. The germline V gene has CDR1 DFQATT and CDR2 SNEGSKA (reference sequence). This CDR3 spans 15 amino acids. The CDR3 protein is CSAAGATGGLDEQYF. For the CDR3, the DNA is TGCAGTGCAGCGGGGGCGACAGGGGGTTTAGACGAGCAGTACTTC.

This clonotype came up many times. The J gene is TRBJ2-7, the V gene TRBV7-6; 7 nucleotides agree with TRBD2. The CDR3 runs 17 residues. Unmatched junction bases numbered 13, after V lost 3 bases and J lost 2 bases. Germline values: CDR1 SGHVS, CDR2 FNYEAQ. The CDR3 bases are TGTGCCAGCAGCTTCGGTGGCGGGAGTATGGAGCCCTACGAGCAGTACTTC. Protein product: CASSFGGGSMEPYEQYF.

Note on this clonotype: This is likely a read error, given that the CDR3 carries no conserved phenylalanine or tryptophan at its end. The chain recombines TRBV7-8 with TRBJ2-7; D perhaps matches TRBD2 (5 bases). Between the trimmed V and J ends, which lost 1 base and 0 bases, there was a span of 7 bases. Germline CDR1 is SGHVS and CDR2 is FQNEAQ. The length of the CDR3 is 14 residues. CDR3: CASSLGRSSYEQYL. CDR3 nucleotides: TGTGCCAGCAGCTTAGGGAGGAGCTCCTACGAGCAGTACTTA.

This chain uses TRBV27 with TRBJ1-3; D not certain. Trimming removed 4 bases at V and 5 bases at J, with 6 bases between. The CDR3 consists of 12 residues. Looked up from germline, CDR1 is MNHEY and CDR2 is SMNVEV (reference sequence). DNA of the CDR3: TGTGCCAGCAGTTATCAGAGAAACACCATATATTTT. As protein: CASSYQRNTIYF.

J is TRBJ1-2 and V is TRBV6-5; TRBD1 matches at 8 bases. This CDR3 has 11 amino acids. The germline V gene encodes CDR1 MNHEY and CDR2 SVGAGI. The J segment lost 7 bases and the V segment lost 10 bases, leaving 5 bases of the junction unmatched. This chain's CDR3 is CAILTGGGYTF. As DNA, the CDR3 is TGTGCCATTTTAACAGGGGGTGGCTACACCTTC.

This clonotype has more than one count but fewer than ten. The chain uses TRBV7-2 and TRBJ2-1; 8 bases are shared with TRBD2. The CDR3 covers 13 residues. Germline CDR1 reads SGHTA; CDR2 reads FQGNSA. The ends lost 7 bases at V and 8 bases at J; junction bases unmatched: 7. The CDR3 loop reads CASTSGGRDEQFF. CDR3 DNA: TGTGCCAGCACAAGCGGGGGAAGGGATGAGCAGTTCTTC.

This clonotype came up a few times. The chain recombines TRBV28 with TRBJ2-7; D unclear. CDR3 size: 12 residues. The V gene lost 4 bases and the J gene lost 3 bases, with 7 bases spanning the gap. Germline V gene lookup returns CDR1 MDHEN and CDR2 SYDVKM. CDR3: CASSYTRYEQYF. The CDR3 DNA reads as TGTGCCAGCAGTTACACACGCTACGAGCAGTACTTC.

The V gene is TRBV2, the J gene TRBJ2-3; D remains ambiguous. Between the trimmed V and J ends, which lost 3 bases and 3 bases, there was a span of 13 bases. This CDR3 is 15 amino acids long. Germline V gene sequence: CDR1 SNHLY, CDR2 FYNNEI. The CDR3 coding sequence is TGTGCCAGCAGTGAGGGCGGCGCCATGACAGATACGCAGTATTTT. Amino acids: CASSEGGAMTDTQYF.

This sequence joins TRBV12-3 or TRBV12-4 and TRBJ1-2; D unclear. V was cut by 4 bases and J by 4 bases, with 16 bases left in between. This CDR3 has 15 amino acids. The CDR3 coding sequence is TGTGCCAGCAGTTCCAGTACGGCATCTTTCTATGGCTACACCTTC. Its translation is CASSSSTASFYGYTF.

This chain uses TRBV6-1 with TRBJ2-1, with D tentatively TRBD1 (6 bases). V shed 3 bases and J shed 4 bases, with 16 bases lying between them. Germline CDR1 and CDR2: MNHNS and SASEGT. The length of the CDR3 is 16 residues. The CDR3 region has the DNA TGTGCCAGCAGTGAGGTGTCGGGACACCTATACAATGAGCAGTTCTTC. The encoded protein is CASSEVSGHLYNEQFF.

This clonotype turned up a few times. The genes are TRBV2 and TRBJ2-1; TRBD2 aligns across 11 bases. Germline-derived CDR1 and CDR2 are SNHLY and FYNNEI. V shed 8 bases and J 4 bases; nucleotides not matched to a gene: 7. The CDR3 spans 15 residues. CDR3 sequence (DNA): TGTGCCAGCGAAGCGGGACTAGCGGATTACAATGAGCAGTTCTTC. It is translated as CASEAGLADYNEQFF.

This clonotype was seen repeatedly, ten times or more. CDR3 DNA: TGTGCCAGCAGCTTAGCGGGAGGGGCTCTGTCCCTCGAGCAGTACTTC. Residues: CASSLAGGALSLEQYF. The chain recombines TRBV7-6 with TRBJ2-7, with 7 nucleotides matching TRBD2. Germline assignment: CDR1 SGHVS and CDR2 FNYEAQ. This CDR3 has 16 residues. V gave up 0 bases and J gave up 6 bases; unmatched junction bases: 11.

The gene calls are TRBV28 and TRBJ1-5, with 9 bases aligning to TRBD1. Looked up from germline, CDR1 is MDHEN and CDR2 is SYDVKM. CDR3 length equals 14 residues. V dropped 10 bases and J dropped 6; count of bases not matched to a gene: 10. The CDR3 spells CAITGQGRGQPQHF. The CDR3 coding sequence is TGTGCCATCACGGGACAGGGTCGGGGTCAGCCCCAGCATTTT.

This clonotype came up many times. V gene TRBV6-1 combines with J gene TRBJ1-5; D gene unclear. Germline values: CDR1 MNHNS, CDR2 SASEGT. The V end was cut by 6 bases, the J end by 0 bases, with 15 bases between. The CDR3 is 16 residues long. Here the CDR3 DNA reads TGTGCCAGCAGGGGGAGGATGTGGGGTAGCAATCAGCCCCAGCATTTT. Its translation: CASRGRMWGSNQPQHF.

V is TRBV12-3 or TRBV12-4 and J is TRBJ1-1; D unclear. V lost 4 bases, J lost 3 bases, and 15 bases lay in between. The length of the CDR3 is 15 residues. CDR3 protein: CASSSDGSPYTEAFF. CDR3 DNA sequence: TGTGCCAGCAGTTCGGACGGCTCTCCGTACACTGAAGCTTTCTTT.